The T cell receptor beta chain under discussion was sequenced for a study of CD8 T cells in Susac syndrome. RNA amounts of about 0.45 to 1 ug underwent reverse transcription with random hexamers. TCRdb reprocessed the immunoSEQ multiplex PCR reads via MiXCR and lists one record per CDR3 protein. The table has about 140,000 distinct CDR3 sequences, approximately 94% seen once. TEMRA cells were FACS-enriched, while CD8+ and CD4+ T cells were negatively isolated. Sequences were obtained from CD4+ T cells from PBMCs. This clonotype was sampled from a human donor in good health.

CDR3 region: CASTPRGLGEQYF. For the CDR3, the DNA is TGTGCCAGCACACCTCGCGGTTTAGGCGAGCAGTACTTC. This chain links TRBV12-3 or TRBV12-4 with TRBJ2-7; D is uncertain. V lost 7 bases and J 6 bases, leaving 16 bases between the germline ends. CDR3 size: 13 residues.